A selection of T cell receptor beta chains follows, all from one sample in a study of blood T cell repertoires in COVID-19. Some clones are missing from TCRdb's copy, which holds only in-frame ones; the method was immunoSEQ multiplex PCR. The sample carries over 120,000 clones, roughly 80% recorded once. The sample consisted of peripheral blood. The origin of the receptors is a woman between 50 and 59 years old with active or convalescent COVID-19. CDR3s include the opening cysteine and the closing phenylalanine or tryptophan. The D gene is left open where the match is weak.

d_call	v_call	j_call	cdr3_aa	cdr3_nt
TRBD2	TRBV15	TRBJ2-3	CATSRGGTSGISTDTQYF	TGTGCCACCAGCAGAGGAGGGACTAGCGGTATTAGCACAGATACGCAGTATTTT
NA	TRBV5-1	TRBJ1-2	CASRLQTPSNYGYTF	TGCGCCAGCAGGCTACAGACACCCTCTAACTATGGCTACACCTTC
TRBD1	TRBV29-1	TRBJ1-1	CSVGDRGYTEAFF	TGCAGCGTTGGAGACAGGGGGTACACTGAAGCTTTCTTT
TRBD2	TRBV27	TRBJ2-1	CASTPPASGRRNNEQFF	TGTGCCAGCACTCCTCCGGCTAGCGGGAGACGTAACAATGAGCAGTTCTTC
TRBD2	TRBV2	TRBJ2-4	CASSGTRLAKNIQYF	TGTGCCAGCAGTGGGACTAGACTAGCCAAAAACATTCAGTACTTC
NA	TRBV18	TRBJ1-1	CASSRERDLNTEAFF	TGTGCCAGCTCACGGGAGAGAGACTTGAACACTGAAGCTTTCTTT
NA	TRBV4-3	TRBJ1-1	CASSQAVRAVLGTEAFF	TGCGCCAGCAGCCAAGCCGTCAGGGCCGTCTTGGGGACTGAAGCTTTCTTT
NA	TRBV11-2	TRBJ2-7	CASGLEGGAEQYF	TGTGCCAGCGGGCTCGAAGGCGGGGCCGAGCAGTACTTC
NA	TRBV28	TRBJ1-4	CASNALLGRTNEKLFF	TGTGCCAGCAATGCCCTGCTGGGGAGAACTAATGAAAAACTGTTTTTT
TRBD1	TRBV27	TRBJ2-7	CASSLGQGLGEQYF	TGTGCCAGCAGTTTAGGACAGGGGCTCGGCGAGCAGTACTTC
NA	TRBV5-4	TRBJ1-1	CASSQGPTEAFF	TGTGCCAGCAGCCAGGGGCCGACTGAAGCTTTCTTT
NA	TRBV7-2	TRBJ2-2	CASSLAVGANTGELFF	TGTGCCAGCAGCTTAGCGGTGGGAGCCAACACCGGGGAGCTGTTTTTT
TRBD2	TRBV7-3	TRBJ2-3	CASSPGFRAGGITDTQYF	TGTGCCAGCAGCCCCGGCTTTAGGGCGGGGGGGATTACAGATACGCAGTATTTT
NA	TRBV9	TRBJ1-1	CASTARSRDTEAFF	TGTGCCAGCACTGCCCGGTCGAGGGACACTGAAGCTTTCTTT